The source of this T cell receptor (beta chain) is a study of shared clonotypes between healthy human individuals (dated by TCRdb to the early 2020s). Context from the whole study: Three men and a couple of women, aged 18 to 49 years, made up the cohort. For each donor, CD4 naive and CD4 memory were each given three plates, CD8 naive was given two plates, and CD8 memory was given one plate. Blood TCR repertoires of a handful of healthy adults were deeply sequenced to estimate repertoire size and the extent of clonotype sharing between individuals. Different laboratories and diverse techniques were used to prepare libraries and sequence TCR repertoires, to increase sequencing depth and limit assay-specific biases. Each donor's leukapheresis produced roughly between roughly 0.94 and 9.5 billion PBMCs.

TCR CDR3 regions were amplified from genomic DNA by multiplex PCR using the deep immunoSEQ assay. For each cell subset, the extracted genomic DNA was distributed evenly across all wells of several immunoSEQ 96-well plates, and each plate served as one replicate. For sorted subsets, 200 to 250 ng genomic DNA, equal to 30,000 to 35,000 T cell genomes, was loaded into each replicate PCR. Purified libraries were quantified with a Qubit 3.0 fluorometer, sized on a Bioanalyzer 2100, and re-quantified with the KAPA Library Quantification kit. Each immunoSEQ 96-well plate was sequenced on its own single-read 150-cycle Illumina NextSeq 550 flow cell. Concerning the study's data processing: The immunoSEQ output contained only junctional sequences without quality scores, so filtering could not match that applied to full-length reads. Sequences were annotated with PyIR, a Python wrapper for IgBLAST v1.9, using IMGT germline references to assign V/J genes and CDR3. Reads were filtered out if the reads had weak V/J assignments (E-value above 1e-6), no CDR3, stop codons, out-of-frame junctions, or ambiguous translated residues. V3J clonotypes were defined by identical inferred V gene, J gene, and CDR3 amino acid sequence. The percentage overlap between two repertoires was calculated by dividing the number of shared unique clonotypes by the size of the smaller repertoire. Repertoire richness was assessed with RTK rarefaction, the Chao1 estimator, and Recon v2.1 estimates of unobserved clonotypes. Generation probabilities were computed with OLGA for all TCRbeta clonotypes obtained by the gDNA method from four donors. The clones in this table, taken by TCRdb from immuneACCESS, are in-frame only. Not every clone is retained; where verified, under half of the shortfall comes from an unresolved V gene, and the cause of the rest is unknown. Clone size and V and J calls were adopted from that table, with D and trimming inferred from the DNA. This sample gives around 2,000,000 clones in total; just under 95% of them show up just once. Around 1.1% of the sample lies in the top ten.

With respect to this clone: This receptor's antigen is unknown. Base qualities are not recorded, but no much larger clone differs from it by a single base.

Cut back by 2 bases and 7 bases, the V and J ends lie 12 bases apart. In the germline V gene, CDR1 corresponds to MNHEY and CDR2 to SVGAGI. The CDR3, from cysteine to phenylalanine, totals 13 residues. Only CDR3 DNA remains: 39 bases, in frame from the first base. CD8 naive samples were CD45RO-negative cells positively selected for CCR7, giving a CD45RA+CCR7+ population that excluded TemRA cells. Donors were healthy HIV-negative adults with no recently reported acute infections or vaccinations. Every donor was a Caucasian adult residing in Nashville, Tennessee, USA. After blood collection by leukapheresis, PBMCs were isolated using Ficoll-Histopaque density gradient centrifugation and then cryopreserved in the vapor phase of liquid nitrogen. Analytical flow cytometry was used to check the purity and quantity of each magnetically sorted T cell population. Genomic DNA was isolated from each sorted fraction and quantified by UV absorbance on a Nanodrop 2000c.

The research as a whole found: Rarefaction of sorted-subset datasets indicated incomplete sequencing despite the large sequencing depth. Sharing across a few donors was observed for 4.5% to 6.5% of naive CD4, 3% to 4% of naive CD8, 2% to 2.5% of memory CD4, and less than 0.45% of memory CD8 clonotypes. Pairwise subsampling led to the expectation that sequencing depth would affect the degree of clonotype sharing among donors. Clonotypes shared by all four sorted-subset donors showed higher generation probabilities than non-shared clonotypes. Because the study included a small number of donors, the genetic and exposure-history diversity represented was limited. Naive subsets generally had larger estimated clonotype richness than memory subsets did. Sampling was limited to blood, and TCR repertoires in tissue likely differ from TCR repertoires in blood.

The TCR was taken from a man younger than 35 in good health. The rearranged segments are TRBV6-5 and TRBJ2-7; the D gene remains uncertain. The sample was naive CD8+ T cells sorted from blood. The cell subset or site tag for this specimen amounts to: CD45RA+CCR7+. CDR3 protein: CASSYGQAEEQYF. The bases are TGTGCCAGCAGTTACGGTCAGGCTGAAGAGCAGTACTTC.